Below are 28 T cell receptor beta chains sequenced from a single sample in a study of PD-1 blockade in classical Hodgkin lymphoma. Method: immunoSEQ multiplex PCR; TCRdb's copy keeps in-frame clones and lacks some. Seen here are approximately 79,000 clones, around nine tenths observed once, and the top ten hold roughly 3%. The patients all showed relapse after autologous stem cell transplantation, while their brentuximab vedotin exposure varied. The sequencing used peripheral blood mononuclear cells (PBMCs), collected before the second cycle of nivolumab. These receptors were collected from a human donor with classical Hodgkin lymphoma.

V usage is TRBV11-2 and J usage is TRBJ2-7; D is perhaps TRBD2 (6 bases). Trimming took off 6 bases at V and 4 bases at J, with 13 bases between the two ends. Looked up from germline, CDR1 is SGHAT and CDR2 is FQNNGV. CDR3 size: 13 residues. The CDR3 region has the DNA TGTGCCAGCAGTGGGGGGTACGAGTACGAGCAGTACTTC. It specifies CASSGGYEYEQYF.

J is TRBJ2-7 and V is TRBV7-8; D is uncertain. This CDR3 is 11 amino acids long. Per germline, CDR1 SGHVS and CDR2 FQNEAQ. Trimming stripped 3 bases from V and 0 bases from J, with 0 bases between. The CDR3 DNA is TGTGCCAGCAGCTTCTCCTACGAGCAGTACTTC. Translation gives CASSFSYEQYF.

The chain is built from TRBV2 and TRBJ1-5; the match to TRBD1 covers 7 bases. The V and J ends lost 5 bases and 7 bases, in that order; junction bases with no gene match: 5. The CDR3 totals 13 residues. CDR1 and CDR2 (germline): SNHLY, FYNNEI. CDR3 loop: CASSSQGRQPQHF. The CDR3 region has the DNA TGTGCCAGCAGTTCACAGGGGCGGCAGCCCCAGCATTTT.

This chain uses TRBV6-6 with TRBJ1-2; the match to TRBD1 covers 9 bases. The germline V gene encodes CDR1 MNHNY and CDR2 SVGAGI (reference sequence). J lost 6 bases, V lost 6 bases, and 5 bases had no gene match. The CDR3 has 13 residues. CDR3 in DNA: TGTGCCAGCAGGCTACAGGGGGCAAATGGCTACACCTTC. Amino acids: CASRLQGANGYTF.

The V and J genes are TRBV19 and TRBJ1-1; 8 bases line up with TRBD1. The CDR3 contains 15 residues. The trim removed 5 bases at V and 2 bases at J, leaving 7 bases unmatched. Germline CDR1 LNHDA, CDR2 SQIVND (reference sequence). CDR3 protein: CASSWQPGGNTEAFF. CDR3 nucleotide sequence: TGTGCCAGTAGTTGGCAGCCAGGGGGCAACACTGAAGCTTTCTTT.

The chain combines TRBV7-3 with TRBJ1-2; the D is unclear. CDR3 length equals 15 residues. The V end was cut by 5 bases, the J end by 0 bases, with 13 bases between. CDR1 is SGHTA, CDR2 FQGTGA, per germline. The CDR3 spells CASSPDHRSNYGYTF. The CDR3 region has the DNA TGTGCCAGCAGCCCAGACCACCGTTCTAACTATGGCTACACCTTC.

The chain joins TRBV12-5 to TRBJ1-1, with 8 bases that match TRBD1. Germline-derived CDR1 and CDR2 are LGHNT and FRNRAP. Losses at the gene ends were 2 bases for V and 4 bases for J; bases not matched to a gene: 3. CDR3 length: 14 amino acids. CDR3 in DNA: TGTGCTAGTGGTTTGCAGGGGGCGAGCACTGAAGCTTTCTTT. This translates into CASGLQGASTEAFF.

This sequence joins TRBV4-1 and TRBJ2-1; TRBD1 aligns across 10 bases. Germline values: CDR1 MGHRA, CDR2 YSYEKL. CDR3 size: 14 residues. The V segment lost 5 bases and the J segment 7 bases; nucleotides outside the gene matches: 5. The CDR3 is CASSYRDRGNEQFF. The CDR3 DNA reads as TGCGCCAGCAGCTACCGGGACAGGGGAAATGAGCAGTTCTTC.

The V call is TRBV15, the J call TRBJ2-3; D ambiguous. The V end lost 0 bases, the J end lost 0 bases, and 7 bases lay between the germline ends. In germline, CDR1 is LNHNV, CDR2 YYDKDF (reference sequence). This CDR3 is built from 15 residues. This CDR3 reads CATSRDPLSTDTQYF. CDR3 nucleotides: TGTGCCACCAGCAGAGATCCCCTTAGCACAGATACGCAGTATTTT.

CDR3 DNA: TGTGCCAGCAGTGTAGGTCCTGAAGCTTTCTTT. Translation gives CASSVGPEAFF. V usage is TRBV2 and J usage is TRBJ1-1, with D uncertain. Germline V CDR1 and CDR2: SNHLY, FYNNEI. V was clipped by 4 bases and J by 6 bases, with 6 bases between them. The CDR3 loop spans 11 amino acids.

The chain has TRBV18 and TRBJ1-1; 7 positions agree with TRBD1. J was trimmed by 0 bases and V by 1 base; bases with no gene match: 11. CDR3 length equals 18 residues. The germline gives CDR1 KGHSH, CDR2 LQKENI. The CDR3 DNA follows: TGTGCCAGCTCACCACTCCCACTACAGGGGCCTCTGAACACTGAAGCTTTCTTT. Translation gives CASSPLPLQGPLNTEAFF.

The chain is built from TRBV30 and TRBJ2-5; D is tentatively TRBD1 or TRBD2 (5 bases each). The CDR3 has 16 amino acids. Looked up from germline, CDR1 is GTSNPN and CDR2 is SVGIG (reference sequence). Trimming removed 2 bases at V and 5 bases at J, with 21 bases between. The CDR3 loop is CAWSKVGTLVRETQYF. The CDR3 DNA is TGTGCCTGGAGTAAGGTGGGGACGCTAGTCCGGGAGACCCAGTACTTC.

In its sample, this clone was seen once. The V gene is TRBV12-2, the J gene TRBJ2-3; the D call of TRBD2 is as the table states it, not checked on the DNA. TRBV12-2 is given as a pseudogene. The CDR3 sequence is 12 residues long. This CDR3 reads CATGDYTDTQYF. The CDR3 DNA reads TGTGCAACTGGGGACTACACAGATACGCAGTATTTT.

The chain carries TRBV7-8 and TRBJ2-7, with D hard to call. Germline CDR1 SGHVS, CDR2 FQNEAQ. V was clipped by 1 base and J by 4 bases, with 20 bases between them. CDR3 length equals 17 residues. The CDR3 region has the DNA TGTGCCAGCAGCTTAGGGGTTTCTGAGCTGGGCCTTTACGAGCAGTACTTC. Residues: CASSLGVSELGLYEQYF. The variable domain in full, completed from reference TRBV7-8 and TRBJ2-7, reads GAGVSQSPRYKVAKRGQDVALRCDPISGHVSLFWYQQALGQGPEFLTYFQNEAQLDKSGLPSDRFFAERPEGSVSTLKIQRTQQEDSAVYLCASSLGVSELGLYEQYFGPGTRLTVT.

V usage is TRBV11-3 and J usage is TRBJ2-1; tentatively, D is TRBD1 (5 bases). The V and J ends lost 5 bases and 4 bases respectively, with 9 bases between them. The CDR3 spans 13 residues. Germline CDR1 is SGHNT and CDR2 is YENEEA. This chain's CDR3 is CASSNRQYNEQFF. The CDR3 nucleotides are TGTGCCAGCAGCAACAGACAGTACAATGAGCAGTTCTTC.

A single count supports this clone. CDR3 DNA: TGTGCCGGAAAAGGGGGAATGATCAACTATGGCTACACCTTC. It is translated as CAGKGGMINYGYTF. The rearrangement links TRBV6-1 to TRBJ1-2; D perhaps matches TRBD1 (6 bases). This CDR3 is built from 14 residues. CDR1 is MNHNS and CDR2 is SASEGT in the germline V gene. Trimming cost V 11 bases and J 2 bases, with 18 bases left between them.

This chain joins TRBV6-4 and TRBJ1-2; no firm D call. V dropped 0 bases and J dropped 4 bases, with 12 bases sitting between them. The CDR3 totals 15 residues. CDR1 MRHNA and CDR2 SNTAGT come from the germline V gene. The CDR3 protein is CASSDSEGSSYGYTF. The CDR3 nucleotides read TGTGCCAGCAGTGACTCGGAGGGAAGTAGCTATGGCTACACCTTC.

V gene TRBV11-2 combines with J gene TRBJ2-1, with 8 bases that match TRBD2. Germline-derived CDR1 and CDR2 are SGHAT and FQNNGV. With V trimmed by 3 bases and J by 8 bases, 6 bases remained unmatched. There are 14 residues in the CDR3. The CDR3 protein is CASSFFSGIDEQFF. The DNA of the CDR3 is TGTGCCAGCAGCTTCTTTAGCGGGATCGATGAGCAGTTCTTC.

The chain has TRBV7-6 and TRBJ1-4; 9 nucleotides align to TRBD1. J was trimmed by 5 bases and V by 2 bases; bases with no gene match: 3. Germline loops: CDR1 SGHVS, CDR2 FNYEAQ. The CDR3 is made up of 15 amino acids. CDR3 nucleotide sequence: TGTGCCAGCAGCTTAAGGGGGACAGGGAATGAAAAACTGTTTTTT. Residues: CASSLRGTGNEKLFF.

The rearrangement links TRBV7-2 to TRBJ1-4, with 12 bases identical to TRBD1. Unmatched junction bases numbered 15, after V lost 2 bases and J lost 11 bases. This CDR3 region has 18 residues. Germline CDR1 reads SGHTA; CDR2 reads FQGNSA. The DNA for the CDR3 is TGTGCCAGCAGCTTACCTCTATGGGGACAGGGGGCTCGAGGGAAACTGTTTTTT. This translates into CASSLPLWGQGARGKLFF.

The CDR3 DNA sequence: TGTGCCAGTAATCTATCCCGGGACAGATATCAGCCCCAGCATTTT. It specifies CASNLSRDRYQPQHF. The J gene is TRBJ1-5, the V gene TRBV19; the match to TRBD1 covers 7 bases. The CDR3 contains 15 residues. V lost 7 bases to trimming and J lost 5 bases; unmatched junction nucleotides: 11. Looked up from germline, CDR1 is LNHDA and CDR2 is SQIVND (reference sequence).

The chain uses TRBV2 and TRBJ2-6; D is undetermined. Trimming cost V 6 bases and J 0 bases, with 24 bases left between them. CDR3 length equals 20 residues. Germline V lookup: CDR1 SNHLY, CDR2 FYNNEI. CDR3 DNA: TGTGCCAGCAGAGGTTCCGTGATAATTCCGCTAAACTCTGGGGCCAACGTCCTGACTTTC. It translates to CASRGSVIIPLNSGANVLTF.

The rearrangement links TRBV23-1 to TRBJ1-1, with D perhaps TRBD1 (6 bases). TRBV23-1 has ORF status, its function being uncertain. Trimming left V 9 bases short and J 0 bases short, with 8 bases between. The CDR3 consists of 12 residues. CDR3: CARRGMNTEAFF. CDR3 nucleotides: TGCGCCAGGAGGGGGATGAACACTGAAGCTTTCTTT.

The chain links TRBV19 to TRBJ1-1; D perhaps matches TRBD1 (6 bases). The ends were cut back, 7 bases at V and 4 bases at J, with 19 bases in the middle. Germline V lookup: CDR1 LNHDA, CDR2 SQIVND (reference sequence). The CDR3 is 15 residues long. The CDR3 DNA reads TGTGCCAGTATATCGCTTCCGGGGGCGCCCACTGAAGCTTTCTTT. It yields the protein CASISLPGAPTEAFF.

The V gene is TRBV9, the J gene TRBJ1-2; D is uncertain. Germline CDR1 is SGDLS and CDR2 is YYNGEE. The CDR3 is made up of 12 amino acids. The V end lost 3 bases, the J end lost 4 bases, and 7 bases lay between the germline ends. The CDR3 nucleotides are TGTGCCAGCAGCGCAGCTTCCTATGGCTACACCTTC. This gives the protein CASSAASYGYTF. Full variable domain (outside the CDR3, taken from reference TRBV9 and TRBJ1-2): DSGVTQTPKHLITATGQRVTLRCSPRSGDLSVYWYQQSLDQGLQFLIQYYNGEERAKGNILERFSAQQFPDLHSELNLSSLELGDSALYFCASSAASYGYTFGSGTRLTVV.

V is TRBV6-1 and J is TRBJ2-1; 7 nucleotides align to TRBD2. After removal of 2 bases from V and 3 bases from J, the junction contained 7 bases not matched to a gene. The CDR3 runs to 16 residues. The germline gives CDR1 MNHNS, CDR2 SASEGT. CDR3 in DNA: TGTGCCAGCAGTGAAATGGCTAGCGGATACTACAATGAGCAGTTCTTC. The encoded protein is CASSEMASGYYNEQFF.

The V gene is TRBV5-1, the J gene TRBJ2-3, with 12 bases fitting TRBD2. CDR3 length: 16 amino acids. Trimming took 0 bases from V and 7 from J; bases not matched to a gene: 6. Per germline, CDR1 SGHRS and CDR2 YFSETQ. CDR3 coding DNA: TGCGCCAGCAGCTTGGAACCTAGCGGGAGGGCATATACGCAGTATTTT. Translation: CASSLEPSGRAYTQYF.

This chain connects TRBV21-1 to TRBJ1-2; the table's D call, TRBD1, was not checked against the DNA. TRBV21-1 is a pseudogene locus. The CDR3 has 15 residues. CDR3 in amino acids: CASKTLQGRGYGYTF. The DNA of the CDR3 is TGTGCCAGCAAGACACTACAGGGCCGGGGCTATGGCTACACCTTC.